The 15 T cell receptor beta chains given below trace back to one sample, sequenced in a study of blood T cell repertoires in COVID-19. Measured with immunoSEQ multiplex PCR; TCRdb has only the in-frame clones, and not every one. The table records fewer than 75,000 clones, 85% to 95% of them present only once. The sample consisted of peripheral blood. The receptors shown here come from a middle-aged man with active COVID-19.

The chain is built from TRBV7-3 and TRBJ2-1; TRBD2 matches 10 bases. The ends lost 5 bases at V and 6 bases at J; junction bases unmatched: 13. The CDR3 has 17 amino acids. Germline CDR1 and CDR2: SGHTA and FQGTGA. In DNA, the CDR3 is TGTGCCAGCAGCCCGGGACTAGCGACCGACCCAACCAATGAGCAGTTCTTC. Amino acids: CASSPGLATDPTNEQFF.

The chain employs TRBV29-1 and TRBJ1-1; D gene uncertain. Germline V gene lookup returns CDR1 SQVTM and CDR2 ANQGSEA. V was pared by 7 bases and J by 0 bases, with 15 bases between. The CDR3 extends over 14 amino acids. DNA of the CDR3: TGCAGCGCTATTTCACAGCTAATGAACACTGAAGCTTTCTTT. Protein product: CSAISQLMNTEAFF.

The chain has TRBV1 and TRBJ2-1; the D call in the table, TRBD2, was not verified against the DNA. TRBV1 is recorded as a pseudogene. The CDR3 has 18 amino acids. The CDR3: CTSSQEVRTSGRKDEQFF. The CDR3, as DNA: TGCACCAGCAGCCAAGAAGTTAGGACTAGCGGGAGGAAGGATGAGCAGTTCTTC.

The CDR3 sequence: CASSLGPEEAFF. Written as DNA, the CDR3 is TGTGCCAGCAGCTTGGGCCCAGAAGAAGCTTTCTTT. V gene TRBV5-4 combines with J gene TRBJ1-1; no firm D call. V lost 0 bases and J lost 8, with 8 bases in between. Germline V gene sequence: CDR1 SGHNT, CDR2 YYREEE (reference sequence). The CDR3 covers 12 residues.

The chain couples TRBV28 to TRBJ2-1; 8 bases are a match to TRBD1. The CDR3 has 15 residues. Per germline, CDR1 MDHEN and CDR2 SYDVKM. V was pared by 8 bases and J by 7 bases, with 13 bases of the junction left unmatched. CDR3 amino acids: CASSPVDRGGNEQFF. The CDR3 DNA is TGTGCCAGCTCCCCTGTCGACAGGGGCGGGAATGAGCAGTTCTTC.

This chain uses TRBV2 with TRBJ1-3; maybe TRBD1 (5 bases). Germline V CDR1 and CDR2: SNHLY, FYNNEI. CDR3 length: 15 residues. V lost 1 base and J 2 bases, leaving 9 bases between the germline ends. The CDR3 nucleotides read TGTGCCAGCAGTGAAGTCAGGGCGGCTGGAAACACCATATATTTT. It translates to CASSEVRAAGNTIYF.

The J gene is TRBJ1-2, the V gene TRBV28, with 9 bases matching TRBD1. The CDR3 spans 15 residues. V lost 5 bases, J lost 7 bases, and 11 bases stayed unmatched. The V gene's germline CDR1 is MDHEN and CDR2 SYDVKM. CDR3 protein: CASSLTGGQVVGYTF. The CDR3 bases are TGTGCCAGCAGTCTCACAGGGGGCCAGGTGGTTGGCTACACCTTC.

CDR3 region: CASNDLEARQPQHF. The CDR3 nucleotides read TGTGCCAGCAACGATCTGGAGGCTCGCCAGCCCCAGCATTTT. This sequence joins TRBV28 and TRBJ1-5; D ambiguous. Trimming took off 7 bases at V and 7 bases at J, with 17 bases between the two ends. Germline-derived CDR1 and CDR2 are MDHEN and SYDVKM. CDR3 length: 14 amino acids.

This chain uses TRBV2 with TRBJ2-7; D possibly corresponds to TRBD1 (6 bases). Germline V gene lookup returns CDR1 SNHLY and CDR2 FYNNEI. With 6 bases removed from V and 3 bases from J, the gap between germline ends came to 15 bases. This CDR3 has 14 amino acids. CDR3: CASRPQGAVYEQYF. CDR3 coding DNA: TGTGCCAGCAGACCACAGGGCGCCGTCTACGAGCAGTACTTC. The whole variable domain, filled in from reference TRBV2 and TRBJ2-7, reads EPEVTQTPSHQVTQMGQEVILRCVPISNHLYFYWYRQILGQKVEFLVSFYNNEISEKSEIFDDQFSVERPDGSNFTLKIRSTKLEDSAMYFCASRPQGAVYEQYFGPGTRLTVT.

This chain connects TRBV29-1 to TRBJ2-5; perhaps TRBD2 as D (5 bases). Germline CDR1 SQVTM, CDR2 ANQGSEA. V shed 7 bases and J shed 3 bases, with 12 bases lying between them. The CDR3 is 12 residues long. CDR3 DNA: TGCAGCGAGGGAGAGGGTGAAGAGACCCAGTACTTC. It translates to CSEGEGEETQYF.

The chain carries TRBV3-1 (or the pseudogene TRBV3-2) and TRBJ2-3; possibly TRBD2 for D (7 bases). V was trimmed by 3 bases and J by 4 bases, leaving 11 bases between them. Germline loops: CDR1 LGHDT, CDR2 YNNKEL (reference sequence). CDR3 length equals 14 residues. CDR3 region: CASSHRGGADTQYF. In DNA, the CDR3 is TGTGCCAGCAGCCATAGAGGGGGGGCAGATACGCAGTATTTT.

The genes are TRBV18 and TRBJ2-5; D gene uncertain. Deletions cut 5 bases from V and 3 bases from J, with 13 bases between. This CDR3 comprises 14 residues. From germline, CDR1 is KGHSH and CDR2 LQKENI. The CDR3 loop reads CASSYTTTEETQYF. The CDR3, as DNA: TGTGCCAGCTCATACACTACGACTGAAGAGACCCAGTACTTC.

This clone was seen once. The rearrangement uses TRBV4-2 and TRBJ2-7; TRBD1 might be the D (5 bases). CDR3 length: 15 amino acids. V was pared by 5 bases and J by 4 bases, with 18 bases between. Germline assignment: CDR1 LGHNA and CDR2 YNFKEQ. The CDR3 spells CASSKGPEKRYEQYF. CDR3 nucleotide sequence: TGTGCCAGCAGCAAGGGGCCAGAAAAAAGGTACGAGCAGTACTTC.

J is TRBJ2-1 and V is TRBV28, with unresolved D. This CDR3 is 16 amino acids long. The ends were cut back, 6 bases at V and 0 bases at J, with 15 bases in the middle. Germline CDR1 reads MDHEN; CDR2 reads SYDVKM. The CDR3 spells CASRGSGKSSYNEQFF. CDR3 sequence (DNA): TGTGCCAGCAGGGGTTCAGGCAAAAGCTCCTACAATGAGCAGTTCTTC.

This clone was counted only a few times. CDR3 residues: CASTAAVGQPYEQYF. The DNA for the CDR3 is TGTGCCAGCACTGCCGCGGTGGGACAGCCCTACGAGCAGTACTTC. The gene calls are TRBV4-2 and TRBJ2-7, with TRBD1 matching over 7 bases. Trimming removed 7 bases from V and 2 bases from J; junction bases left unmatched: 11. The length of the CDR3 is 15 residues. The germline V gene has CDR1 LGHNA and CDR2 YNFKEQ.